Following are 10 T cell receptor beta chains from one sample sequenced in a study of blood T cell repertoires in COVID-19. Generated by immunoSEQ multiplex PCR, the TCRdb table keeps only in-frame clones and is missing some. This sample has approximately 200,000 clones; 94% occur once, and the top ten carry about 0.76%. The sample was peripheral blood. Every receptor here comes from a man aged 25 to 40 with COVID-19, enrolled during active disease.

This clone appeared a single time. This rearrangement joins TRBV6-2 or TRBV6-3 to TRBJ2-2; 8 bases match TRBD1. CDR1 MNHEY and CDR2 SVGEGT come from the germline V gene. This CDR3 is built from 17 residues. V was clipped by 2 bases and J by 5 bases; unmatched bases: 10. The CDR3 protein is CASSYVETGVFTGELFF. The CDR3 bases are TGTGCCAGCAGTTACGTTGAGACAGGGGTTTTTACCGGGGAGCTGTTTTTT.

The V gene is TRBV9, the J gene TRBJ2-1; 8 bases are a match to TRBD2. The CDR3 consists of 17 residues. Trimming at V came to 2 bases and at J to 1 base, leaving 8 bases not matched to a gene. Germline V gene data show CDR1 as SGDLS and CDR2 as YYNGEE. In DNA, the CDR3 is TGTGCCAGCAGCGTTTCCGCGGGGGGCGGTTCCTACAATGAGCAGTTCTTC. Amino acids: CASSVSAGGGSYNEQFF. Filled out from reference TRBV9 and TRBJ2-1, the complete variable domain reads DSGVTQTPKHLITATGQRVTLRCSPRSGDLSVYWYQQSLDQGLQFLIQYYNGEERAKGNILERFSAQQFPDLHSELNLSSLELGDSALYFCASSVSAGGGSYNEQFFGPGTRLTVL.

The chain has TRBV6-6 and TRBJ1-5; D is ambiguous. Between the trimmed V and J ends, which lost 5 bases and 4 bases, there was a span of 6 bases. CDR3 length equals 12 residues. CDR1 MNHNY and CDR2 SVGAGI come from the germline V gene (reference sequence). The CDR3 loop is CASSGRNQPQHF. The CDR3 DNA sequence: TGTGCCAGCAGTGGTCGGAATCAGCCCCAGCATTTT.

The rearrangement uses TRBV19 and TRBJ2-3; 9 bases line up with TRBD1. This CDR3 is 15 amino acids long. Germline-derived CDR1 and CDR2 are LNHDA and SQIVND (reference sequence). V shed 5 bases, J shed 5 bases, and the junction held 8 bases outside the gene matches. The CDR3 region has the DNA TGTGCCAGTAGTCCGGGGACAGGGAGTGAAGATACGCAGTATTTT. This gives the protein CASSPGTGSEDTQYF.

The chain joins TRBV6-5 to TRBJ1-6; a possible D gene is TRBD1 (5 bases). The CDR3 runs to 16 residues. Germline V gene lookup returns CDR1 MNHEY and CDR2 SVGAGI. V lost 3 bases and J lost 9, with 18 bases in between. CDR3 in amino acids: CASSYTLQQVLSPLHF. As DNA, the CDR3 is TGTGCCAGCAGTTATACCCTCCAACAGGTTCTTTCACCCCTCCACTTT.

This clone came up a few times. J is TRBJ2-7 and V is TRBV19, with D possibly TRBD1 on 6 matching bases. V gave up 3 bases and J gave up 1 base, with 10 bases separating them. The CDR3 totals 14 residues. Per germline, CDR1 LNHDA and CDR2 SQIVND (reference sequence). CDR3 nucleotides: TGTGCCAGTAGTATCCTGGACAGATCCTACGAGCAGTACTTC. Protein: CASSILDRSYEQYF.

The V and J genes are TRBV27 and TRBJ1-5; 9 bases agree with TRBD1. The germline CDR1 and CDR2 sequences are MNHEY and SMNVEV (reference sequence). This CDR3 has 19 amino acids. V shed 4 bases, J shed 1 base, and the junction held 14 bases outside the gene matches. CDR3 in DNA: TGTGCCAGCAGTTCATACATAAAACAGGGGGCTAGGAGCAATCAGCCCCAGCATTTT. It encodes CASSSYIKQGARSNQPQHF.

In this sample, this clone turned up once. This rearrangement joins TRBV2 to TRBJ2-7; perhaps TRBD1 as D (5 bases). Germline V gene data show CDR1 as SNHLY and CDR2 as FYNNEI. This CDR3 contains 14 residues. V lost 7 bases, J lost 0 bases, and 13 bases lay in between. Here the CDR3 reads CASTATVVSYEQYF. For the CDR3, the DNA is TGTGCCAGCACCGCGACAGTGGTCTCCTACGAGCAGTACTTC.

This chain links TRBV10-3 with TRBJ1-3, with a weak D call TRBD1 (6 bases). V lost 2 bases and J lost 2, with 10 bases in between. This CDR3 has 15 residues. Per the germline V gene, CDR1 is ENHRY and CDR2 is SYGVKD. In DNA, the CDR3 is TGTGCCATCAGTGAGGGACAGTCTACTGGAAACACCATATATTTT. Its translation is CAISEGQSTGNTIYF.

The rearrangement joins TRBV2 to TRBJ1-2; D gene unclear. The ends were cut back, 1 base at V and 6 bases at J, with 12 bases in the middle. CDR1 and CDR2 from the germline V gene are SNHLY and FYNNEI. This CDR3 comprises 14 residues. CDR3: CASSEGSGLDGYTF. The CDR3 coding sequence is TGTGCCAGCAGTGAAGGGAGTGGGTTAGATGGCTACACCTTC.